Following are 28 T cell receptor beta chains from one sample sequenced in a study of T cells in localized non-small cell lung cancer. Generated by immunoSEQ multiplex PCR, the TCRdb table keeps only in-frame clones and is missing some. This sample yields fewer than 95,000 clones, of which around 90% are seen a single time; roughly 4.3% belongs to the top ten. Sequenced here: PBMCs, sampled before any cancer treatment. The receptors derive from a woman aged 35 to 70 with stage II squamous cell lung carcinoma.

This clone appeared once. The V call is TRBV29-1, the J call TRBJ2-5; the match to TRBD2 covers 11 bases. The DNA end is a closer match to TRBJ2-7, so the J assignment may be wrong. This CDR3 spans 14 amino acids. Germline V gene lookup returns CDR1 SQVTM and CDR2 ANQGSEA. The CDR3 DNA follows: TGCAGCGTCGATACTAGCGGGAGTGGCTACGAGCAGTACTTC. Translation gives CSVDTSGSGYEQYF.

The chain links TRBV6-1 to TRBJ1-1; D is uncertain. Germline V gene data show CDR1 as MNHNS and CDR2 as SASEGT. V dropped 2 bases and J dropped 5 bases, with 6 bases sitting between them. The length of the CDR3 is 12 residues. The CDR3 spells CASSEMGTEAFF. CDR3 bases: TGTGCCAGCAGTGAAATGGGAACTGAAGCTTTCTTT.

In DNA form, the CDR3 reads TGCGCCAGCAGCCCGACTGGTGCCGGGGAGCTGTTTTTT. Translation gives CASSPTGAGELFF. V is TRBV10-2 and J is TRBJ2-2; the D is unclear. Germline-derived CDR1 and CDR2 are WSHSY and SAAADI. This CDR3 has 13 residues. V dropped 6 bases and J dropped 6 bases, with 11 bases sitting between them.

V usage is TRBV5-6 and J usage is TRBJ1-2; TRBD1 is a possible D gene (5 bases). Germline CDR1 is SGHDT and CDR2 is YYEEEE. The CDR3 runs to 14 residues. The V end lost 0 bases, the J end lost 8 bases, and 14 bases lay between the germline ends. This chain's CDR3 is CASSLVMGRVGYTF. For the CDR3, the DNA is TGTGCCAGCAGCTTGGTTATGGGCAGGGTAGGCTACACCTTC.

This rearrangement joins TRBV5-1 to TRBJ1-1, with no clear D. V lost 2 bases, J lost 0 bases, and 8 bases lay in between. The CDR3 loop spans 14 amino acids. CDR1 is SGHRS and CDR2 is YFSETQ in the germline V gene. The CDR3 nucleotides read TGCGCCAGCAGCTTTGGCGGGTTGAACACTGAAGCTTTCTTT. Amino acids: CASSFGGLNTEAFF.

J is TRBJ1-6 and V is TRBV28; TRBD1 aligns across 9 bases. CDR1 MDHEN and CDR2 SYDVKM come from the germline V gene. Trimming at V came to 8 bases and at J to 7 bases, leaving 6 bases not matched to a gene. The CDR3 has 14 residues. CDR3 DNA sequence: TGTGCCAGCTTAACAGGGGGCCGAAATTCACCCCTCCACTTT. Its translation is CASLTGGRNSPLHF.

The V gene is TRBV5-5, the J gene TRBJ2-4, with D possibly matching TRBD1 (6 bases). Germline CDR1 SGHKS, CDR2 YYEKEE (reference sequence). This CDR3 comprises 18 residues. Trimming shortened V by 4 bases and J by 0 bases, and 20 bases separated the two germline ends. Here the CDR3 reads CASSRLLRDRIAKNIQYF. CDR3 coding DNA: TGTGCCAGCAGCCGTCTCCTACGAGACAGGATAGCCAAAAACATTCAGTACTTC.

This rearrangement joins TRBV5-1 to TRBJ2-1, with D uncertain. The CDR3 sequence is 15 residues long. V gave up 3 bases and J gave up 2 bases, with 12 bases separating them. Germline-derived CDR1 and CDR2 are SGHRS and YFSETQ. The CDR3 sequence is CASSSERGPYNEQFF. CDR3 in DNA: TGCGCCAGCAGCTCAGAACGCGGACCCTACAATGAGCAGTTCTTC.

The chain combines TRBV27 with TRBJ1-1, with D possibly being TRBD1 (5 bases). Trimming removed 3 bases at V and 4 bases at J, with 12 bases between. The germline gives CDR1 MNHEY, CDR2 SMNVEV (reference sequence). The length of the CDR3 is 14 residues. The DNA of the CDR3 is TGTGCCAGCAGTTTGGCAGTAAGGGGCACTGAAGCTTTCTTT. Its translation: CASSLAVRGTEAFF.

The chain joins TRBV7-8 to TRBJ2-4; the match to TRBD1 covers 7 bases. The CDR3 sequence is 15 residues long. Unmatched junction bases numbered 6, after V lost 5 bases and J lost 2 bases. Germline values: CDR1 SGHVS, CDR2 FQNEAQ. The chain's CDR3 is CASSRTGPTKNIQYF. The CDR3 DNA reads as TGTGCCAGCAGCCGGACAGGACCCACCAAAAACATTCAGTACTTC.

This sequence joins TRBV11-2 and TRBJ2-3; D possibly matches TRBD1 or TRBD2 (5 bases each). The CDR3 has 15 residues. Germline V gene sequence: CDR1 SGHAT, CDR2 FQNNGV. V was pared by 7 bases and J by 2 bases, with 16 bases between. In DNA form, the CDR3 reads TGTGCCAGCAATCCGGGACGTCTACTCACAGATACGCAGTATTTT. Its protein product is CASNPGRLLTDTQYF.

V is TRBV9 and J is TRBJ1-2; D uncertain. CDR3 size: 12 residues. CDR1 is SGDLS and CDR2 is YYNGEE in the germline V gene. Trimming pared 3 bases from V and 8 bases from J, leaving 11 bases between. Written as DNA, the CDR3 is TGTGCCAGCAGCGCTGGCATGCACGGCTACACCTTC. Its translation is CASSAGMHGYTF.

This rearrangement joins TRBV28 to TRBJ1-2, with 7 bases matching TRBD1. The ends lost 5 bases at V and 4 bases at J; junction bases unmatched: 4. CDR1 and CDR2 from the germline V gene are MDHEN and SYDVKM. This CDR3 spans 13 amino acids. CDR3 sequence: CASSVGGSYGYTF. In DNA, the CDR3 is TGTGCCAGCAGTGTAGGGGGCTCCTATGGCTACACCTTC.

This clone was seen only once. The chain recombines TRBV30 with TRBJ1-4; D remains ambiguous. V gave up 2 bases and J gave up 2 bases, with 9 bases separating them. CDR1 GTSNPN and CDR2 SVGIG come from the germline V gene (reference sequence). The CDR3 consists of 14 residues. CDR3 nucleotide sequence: TGTGCCTGGAGTTCAGTAGGCACTAATGAAAAACTGTTTTTT. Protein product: CAWSSVGTNEKLFF. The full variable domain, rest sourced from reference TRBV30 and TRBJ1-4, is SQTIHQWPATLVQPVGSPLSLECTVEGTSNPNLYWYRQAAGRGLQLLFYSVGIGQISSEVPQNLSASRPQDRQFILSSKKLLLSDSGFYLCAWSSVGTNEKLFFGSGTQLSVL.

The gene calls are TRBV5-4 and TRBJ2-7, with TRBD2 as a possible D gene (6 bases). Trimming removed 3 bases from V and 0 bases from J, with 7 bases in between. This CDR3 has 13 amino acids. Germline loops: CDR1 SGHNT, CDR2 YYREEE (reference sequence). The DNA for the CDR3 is TGTGCCAGCAGCTCGGGACTCTCCTACGAGCAGTACTTC. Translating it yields CASSSGLSYEQYF. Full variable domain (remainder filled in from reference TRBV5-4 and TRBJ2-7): ETGVTQSPTHLIKTRGQQVTLRCSSQSGHNTVSWYQQALGQGPQFIFQYYREEENGRGNFPPRFSGLQFPNYSSELNVNALELDDSALYLCASSSGLSYEQYFGPGTRLTVT.

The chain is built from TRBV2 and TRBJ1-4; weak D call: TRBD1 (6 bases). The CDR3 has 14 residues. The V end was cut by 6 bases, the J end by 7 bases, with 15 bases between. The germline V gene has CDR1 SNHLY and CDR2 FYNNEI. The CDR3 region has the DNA TGTGCCAGCAGACCCGCGCAGGGGAGTGAAAAACTGTTTTTT. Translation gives CASRPAQGSEKLFF.

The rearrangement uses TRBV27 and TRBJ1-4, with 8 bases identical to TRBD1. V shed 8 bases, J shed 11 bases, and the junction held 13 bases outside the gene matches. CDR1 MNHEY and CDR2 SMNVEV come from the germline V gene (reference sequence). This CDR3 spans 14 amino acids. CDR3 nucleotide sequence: TGTGCCAGCGGTAAGCCGGGACAGGTCGAGAAACTGTTTTTT. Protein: CASGKPGQVEKLFF. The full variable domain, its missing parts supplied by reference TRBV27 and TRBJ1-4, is EAQVTQNPRYLITVTGKKLTVTCSQNMNHEYMSWYRQDPGLGLRQIYYSMNVEVTDKGDVPEGYKVSRKEKRNFPLILESPSPNQTSLYFCASGKPGQVEKLFFGSGTQLSVL.

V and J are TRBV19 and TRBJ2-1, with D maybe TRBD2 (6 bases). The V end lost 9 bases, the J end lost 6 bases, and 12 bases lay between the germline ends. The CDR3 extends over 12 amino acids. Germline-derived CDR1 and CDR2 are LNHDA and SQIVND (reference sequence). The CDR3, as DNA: TGTGCCAGCGGACTAAGCCGCAATGAGCAGTTCTTC. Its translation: CASGLSRNEQFF.

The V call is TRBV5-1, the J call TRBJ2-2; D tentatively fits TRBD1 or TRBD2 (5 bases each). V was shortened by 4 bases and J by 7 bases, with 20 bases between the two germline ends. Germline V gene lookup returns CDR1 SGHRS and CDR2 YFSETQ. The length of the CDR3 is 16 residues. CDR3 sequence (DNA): TGCGCCAGCAGCCTAGGCTCGTCAGGGAGCGGCGGGGAGCTGTTTTTT. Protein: CASSLGSSGSGGELFF.

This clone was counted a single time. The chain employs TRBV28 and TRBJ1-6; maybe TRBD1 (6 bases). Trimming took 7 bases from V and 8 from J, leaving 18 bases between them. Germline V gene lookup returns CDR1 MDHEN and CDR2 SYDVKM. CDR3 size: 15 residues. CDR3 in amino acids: CASTLGGVQYSPLHF. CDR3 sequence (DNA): TGTGCCAGCACCTTAGGGGGGGTTCAGTATTCACCCCTCCACTTT. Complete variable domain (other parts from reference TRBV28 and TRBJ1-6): DVKVTQSSRYLVKRTGEKVFLECVQDMDHENMFWYRQDPGLGLRLIYFSYDVKMKEKGDIPEGYSVSREKKERFSLILESASTNQTSMYLCASTLGGVQYSPLHFGNGTRLTVT.

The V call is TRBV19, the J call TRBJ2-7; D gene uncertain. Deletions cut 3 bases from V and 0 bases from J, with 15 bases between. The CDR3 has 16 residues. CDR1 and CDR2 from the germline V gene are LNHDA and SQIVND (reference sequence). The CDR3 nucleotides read TGTGCCAGTAGTATGGGCTGGAAGCGCAGCTCCTACGAGCAGTACTTC. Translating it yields CASSMGWKRSSYEQYF.

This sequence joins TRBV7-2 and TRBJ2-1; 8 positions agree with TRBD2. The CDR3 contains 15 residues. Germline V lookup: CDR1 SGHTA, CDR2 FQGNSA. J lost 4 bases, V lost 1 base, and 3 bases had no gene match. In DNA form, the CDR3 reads TGTGCCAGCAGCTTAGACCGGGGGGGTTACAATGAGCAGTTCTTC. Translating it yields CASSLDRGGYNEQFF.

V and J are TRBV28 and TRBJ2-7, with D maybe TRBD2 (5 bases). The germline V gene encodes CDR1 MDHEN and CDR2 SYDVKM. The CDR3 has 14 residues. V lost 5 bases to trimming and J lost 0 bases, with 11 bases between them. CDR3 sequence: CASSPLAPSYEQYF. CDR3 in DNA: TGTGCCAGCAGTCCTTTAGCGCCCTCCTACGAGCAGTACTTC.

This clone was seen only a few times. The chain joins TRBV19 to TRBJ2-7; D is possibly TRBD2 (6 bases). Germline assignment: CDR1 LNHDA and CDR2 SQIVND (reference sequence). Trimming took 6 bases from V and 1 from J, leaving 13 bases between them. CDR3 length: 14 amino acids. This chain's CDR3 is CASRRVGGSYEQYF. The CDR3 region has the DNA TGTGCCAGTAGGCGGGTTGGAGGGTCCTACGAGCAGTACTTC.

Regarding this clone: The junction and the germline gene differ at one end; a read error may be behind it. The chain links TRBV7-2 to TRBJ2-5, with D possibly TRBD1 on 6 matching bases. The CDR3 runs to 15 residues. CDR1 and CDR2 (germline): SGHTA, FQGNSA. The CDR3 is CVSSSGTYTQETQYF. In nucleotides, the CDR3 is TGTGTCAGCAGTTCCGGGACATACACCCAAGAGACCCAGTACTTC.

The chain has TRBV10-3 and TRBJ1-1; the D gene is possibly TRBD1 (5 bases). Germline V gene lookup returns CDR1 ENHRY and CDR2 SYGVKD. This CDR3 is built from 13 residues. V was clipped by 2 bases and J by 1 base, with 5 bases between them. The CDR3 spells CAISEDRNTEAFF. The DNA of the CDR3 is TGTGCCATCAGTGAGGACAGGAACACTGAAGCTTTCTTT.

CDR3 nucleotides: TGCAGCGCGCCCCGGGACAGAGCGTATGGCTACACCTTC. Amino acids: CSAPRDRAYGYTF. The V and J genes are TRBV29-1 and TRBJ1-2; 7 bases align to TRBD1. This CDR3 contains 13 residues. Germline CDR1 SQVTM, CDR2 ANQGSEA. V shed 7 bases, J shed 5 bases, and the junction held 10 bases outside the gene matches.

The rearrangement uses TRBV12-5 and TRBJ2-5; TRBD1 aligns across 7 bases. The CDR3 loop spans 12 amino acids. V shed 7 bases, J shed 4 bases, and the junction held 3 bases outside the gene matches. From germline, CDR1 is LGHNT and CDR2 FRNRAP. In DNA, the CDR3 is TGTGCTAGTGAAGGGGGCAGAGAGACCCAGTACTTC. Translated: CASEGGRETQYF.